What follows is one T cell receptor (beta chain) and its context. Antigen unknown. This entry comes from a study of cytomegalovirus exposure and HLA in healthy donors. Across the whole study: Some 85 million unique TCRs from HLA-typed donors were held in an early data release. Findings and limits, study-wide: Within an earlier analysis, most TCR beta V segments proved productive either about 90% or about 30% of the time. V- and J-gene trimming of TCR beta was linked (in a later analysis) to a missense DCLRE1C variant.

Amplification used 60 Vbeta primers and 13 Jbeta primers. Here immunoSEQ multiplex PCR was the method, and the copy in TCRdb shows in-frame clones only, minus some. The table shows around 200,000 clones, with around 77% occurring only once. The CDR3 spans 16 residues. The trim removed 8 bases at V and 3 bases at J, leaving 13 bases unmatched. CDR1 SNHLY and CDR2 FYNNEI come from the germline V gene. This receptor was obtained from a man aged 25 to 40 in good health and CMV-seronegative. The rearrangement links TRBV2 to TRBJ2-3, with 8 nucleotides matching TRBD2. The specimen was PBMCs. For the CDR3, the DNA is TGTGCCAGCCACAGTGCATATAGCGGGACAACAGATACGCAGTATTTT. Protein sequence: CASHSAYSGTTDTQYF.